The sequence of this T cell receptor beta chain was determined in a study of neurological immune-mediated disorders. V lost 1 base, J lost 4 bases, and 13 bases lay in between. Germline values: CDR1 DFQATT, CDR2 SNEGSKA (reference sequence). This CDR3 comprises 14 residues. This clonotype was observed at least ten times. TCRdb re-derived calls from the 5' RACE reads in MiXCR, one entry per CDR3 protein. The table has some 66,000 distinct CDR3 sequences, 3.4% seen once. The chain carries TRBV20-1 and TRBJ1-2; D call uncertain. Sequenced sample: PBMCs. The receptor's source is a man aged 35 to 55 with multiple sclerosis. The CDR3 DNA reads TGCAGTGCTAGAGTTTCCACTTCATTCTATGGCTACACCTTC. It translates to CSARVSTSFYGYTF.